One sample yielded the 29 T cell receptor beta chains listed below, sequenced in a study of monozygotic twins with inflammatory bowel disease (dated by TCRdb to between 2018 and 2020). Library preparation was by 5' RACE. TCRdb lists the instrument as Illumina HiSeq 2500. One entry per CDR3 protein sequence results from the TCRdb reprocessing of the reads, with DNA left out. The sample's clone listing holds 200,000 to 250,000 distinct CDR3 sequences. The ten biggest clones cover under 8.5% of the sample. The sequenced sample consisted of blood. These receptors came from a human donor with ulcerative colitis or Crohn's disease, or a healthy co-twin of an affected twin (not recorded which).

The chain has TRBV12-3 or TRBV12-4 and TRBJ1-1; TCRdb reports TRBD1, a call that lacks DNA to check it against. CDR3 length: 14 amino acids. The CDR3 sequence: CASSSGGGNTEAFF.

The rearrangement uses TRBV30 and TRBJ2-6. This CDR3 comprises 12 residues. Looked up from germline, CDR1 is GTSNPN and CDR2 is SVGIG (reference sequence). Here the CDR3 reads CAYLRGANVLTF. The whole variable domain, remainder taken from reference TRBV30 and TRBJ2-6, is SQTIHQWPATLVQPVGSPLSLECTVEGTSNPNLYWYRQAAGRGLQLLFYSVGIGQISSEVPQNLSASRPQDRQFILSSKKLLLSDSGFYLCAYLRGANVLTFGAGSRLTVL.

The chain is built from TRBV27 and TRBJ2-1; with no DNA, the TCRdb D assignment of TRBD1 cannot be verified. Looked up from germline, CDR1 is MNHEY and CDR2 is SMNVEV (reference sequence). The CDR3 totals 13 residues. The CDR3 sequence is CASSGQPYNEQFF.

The chain carries TRBV4-3 and TRBJ2-7; the D call of TRBD2 rests on TCRdb alone, since no DNA is present to check it. This CDR3 has 17 residues. The V gene's germline CDR1 is LGHNA and CDR2 YSLEER. CDR3 sequence reads: CASSIFPPGATSYEQYF.

The V call is TRBV20-1, the J call TRBJ2-1; TCRdb names TRBD2, which stays unverified in the absence of DNA. CDR3 size: 12 residues. Germline lookup yields CDR1 DFQATT and CDR2 SNEGSKA (reference sequence). CDR3 residues: CSASPSSSEQFF.

The chain joins TRBV5-1 to TRBJ2-7. The germline CDR1 and CDR2 sequences are SGHRS and YFSETQ. This CDR3 has 11 amino acids. Here the CDR3 reads CASSFGFEQYF.

This chain connects TRBV29-1 to TRBJ2-3. Germline CDR1 reads SQVTM; CDR2 reads ANQGSEA. The length of the CDR3 is 14 residues. The chain's CDR3 is CSVEIDFSTDTQYF.

The chain uses TRBV20-1 and TRBJ2-1; the TCRdb D gene call, TRBD2, has no DNA to confirm it. Germline V gives CDR1 DFQATT, CDR2 SNEGSKA (reference sequence). CDR3 length: 14 residues. CDR3: CSAPVWGLAGEQFF.

The V call is TRBV18, the J call TRBJ1-5. This CDR3 contains 13 residues. The germline V gene encodes CDR1 KGHSH and CDR2 LQKENI. The CDR3 is CATRSGPNQPQHF.

V and J are TRBV19 and TRBJ1-5. Germline lookup yields CDR1 LNHDA and CDR2 SQIVND (reference sequence). This CDR3 is built from 13 residues. The CDR3 here is CASSVGLHQPQHF.

V gene TRBV27 combines with J gene TRBJ1-1. Germline V gene sequence: CDR1 MNHEY, CDR2 SMNVEV (reference sequence). CDR3 length: 13 amino acids. CDR3 amino acids: CASSLSGSTEAFF.

The chain is built from TRBV7-2 and TRBJ2-5; with no DNA, the TCRdb D assignment of TRBD2 cannot be verified. The CDR3 is 15 residues long. Germline CDR1 is SGHTA and CDR2 is FQGNSA. This CDR3 reads CASSQPLSGQETQYF.

The gene calls are TRBV7-2 and TRBJ1-2. The V gene's germline CDR1 is SGHTA and CDR2 FQGNSA. The CDR3 is made up of 15 amino acids. The CDR3 sequence: CASSLTGTVNYGYTF.

The rearrangement links TRBV3-1 to TRBJ1-1; TCRdb selects TRBD1, and the lack of DNA leaves this call unchecked. CDR1 is LGHDT and CDR2 is YNNKEL in the germline V gene (reference sequence). The CDR3 is made up of 14 amino acids. The CDR3 here is CASSHRQMDTEAFF.

V usage is TRBV5-1 and J usage is TRBJ2-1; TCRdb outputs TRBD2, but without DNA this stays unchecked. The CDR3 totals 14 residues. The germline gives CDR1 SGHRS, CDR2 YFSETQ. CDR3 sequence: CASSLGGKDNEQFF.

This chain links TRBV12-3 or TRBV12-4 with TRBJ2-2; no DNA is available, so the TRBD1 call from TCRdb remains unchecked. The CDR3 runs to 14 residues. CDR3 sequence reads: CASRRTANTGELFF.

V usage is TRBV12-3 or TRBV12-4 and J usage is TRBJ1-2. This CDR3 spans 13 amino acids. The CDR3 spells CASSWGANYGYTF.

The genes are TRBV12-2 and TRBJ2-2. TRBV12-2 represents a pseudogene. The CDR3 has 12 residues. The CDR3 sequence: CASRPRTGELFF.

The gene calls are TRBV4-3 and TRBJ2-1; TCRdb returns TRBD2, unconfirmable since there is no DNA. The CDR3 consists of 18 residues. Germline CDR1 is LGHNA and CDR2 is YSLEER. CDR3 in amino acids: CASSLQLGGLAPYNEQFF.

The rearrangement joins TRBV19 to TRBJ2-1; TCRdb returns TRBD2, unconfirmable since there is no DNA. Germline CDR1 and CDR2: LNHDA and SQIVND (reference sequence). The CDR3 length is 19 residues. CDR3 sequence reads: CASSSPTSGKSRSYNEQFF.

The chain carries TRBV11-1 and TRBJ2-1; TCRdb outputs TRBD2, but without DNA this stays unchecked. The germline V gene has CDR1 SGHAT and CDR2 FQDESV (reference sequence). The CDR3 loop spans 15 amino acids. This CDR3 is CASSLASGDYNEQFF.

The chain employs TRBV14 and TRBJ2-1. Germline V gene sequence: CDR1 SGHDN, CDR2 FVKESK. CDR3 length: 15 amino acids. CDR3 amino acids: CASSQAPASYNEQFF.

The V and J genes are TRBV5-1 and TRBJ1-2; checking the TCRdb D call of TRBD1 is not possible without DNA. CDR1 is SGHRS, CDR2 YFSETQ, per germline. CDR3 length: 15 residues. CDR3 region: CASSRTVTGDYGYTF.

This rearrangement joins TRBV2 to TRBJ1-6; the D gene TCRdb calls, TRBD1, cannot be checked with no DNA. The CDR3 covers 15 residues. Germline CDR1 SNHLY, CDR2 FYNNEI. CDR3: CASSVMDRRNSPLHF.

This chain's CDR3 is CASSLAAGVGGNQPQHF. V is TRBV27 and J is TRBJ1-5. Germline assignment: CDR1 MNHEY and CDR2 SMNVEV (reference sequence). The CDR3 is made up of 17 amino acids.

The CDR3: CASSVDLNQPQHF. V is TRBV5-1 and J is TRBJ1-5. The CDR3 spans 13 residues. Germline lookup yields CDR1 SGHRS and CDR2 YFSETQ.

The rearrangement uses TRBV6-1 and TRBJ1-3; TCRdb's D call, TRBD1, is unchecked because there is no DNA. The V gene's germline CDR1 is MNHNS and CDR2 SASEGT. The CDR3 loop spans 19 amino acids. The CDR3: CASSRMRDPGISSGNTIYF.

The chain joins TRBV28 to TRBJ2-7; TCRdb's D call of TRBD2 is untestable without DNA. The CDR3 sequence is 12 residues long. Germline-derived CDR1 and CDR2 are MDHEN and SYDVKM. Here the CDR3 reads CASSGPSYEQYF.

The chain joins TRBV20-1 to TRBJ1-5; lacking DNA, the TRBD1 call made by TCRdb goes unchecked. The CDR3 totals 16 residues. Germline V lookup: CDR1 DFQATT, CDR2 SNEGSKA (reference sequence). The CDR3 loop is CSARDGRGRGSQPQHF.